This T cell receptor beta chain stems from a study of shared clonotypes between healthy human individuals. V shed 4 bases and J shed 6 bases, with 13 bases lying between them. CDR3 length equals 13 residues. CDR1 is SGHRS, CDR2 YFSETQ, per germline. Profiled with immunoSEQ multiplex PCR; TCRdb holds only in-frame clones, not every one. In the table there are hundreds of thousands of clones, roughly 97% of which are singletons. The sample was naive CD4+ T cells sorted from blood. As for subset: CD45RA+ positively selected. This TCR derives from a woman in her 30s in good health. The chain combines TRBV5-1 with TRBJ1-2; D remains unclear. As DNA, the CDR3 is TGCGCCAGCAGCCCCGACGGACTGGATGGCTACACCTTC. Translation gives CASSPDGLDGYTF.